At least ten counts were recorded for the clone carrying this T cell receptor (beta chain). Its antigen is currently unknown. This entry comes from a study of T cells in Graves' hyperthyroidism and ophthalmopathy. TCR beta CDR3 regions were amplified from RNA transcripts. Initially, a first-round RT-PCR of the TCR CDR3 employed the HTBI primer set. One entry per CDR3 protein, called by TCRdb with MiXCR from the multiplex PCR reads. The data contain approximately 58,000 distinct CDR3 sequences, around 48% of them singletons. Study results and caveats: A model using 13 V-J features told ophthalmopathy apart from stable hyperthyroidism. Blood shared most expanded thyroid clonotypes above 0.001.

CDR3 length: 16 amino acids. The V and J ends lost 0 bases and 0 bases, in that order; junction bases with no gene match: 2. Per the germline V gene, CDR1 is SGHDT and CDR2 is YYEEEE. Diagnoses rested on clinical symptoms, serum thyroxine and TRAb, thyroid ultrasound and orbital computed tomography. This TCR derives from a woman in her 30s with Graves' ophthalmopathy. Sequenced sample: blood. The V gene is TRBV5-6, the J gene TRBJ2-7; 11 nucleotides line up with TRBD2. CDR3 protein: CASSLGTSGFSYEQYF. CDR3 sequence (DNA): TGTGCCAGCAGCTTGGGGACTAGCGGGTTCTCCTACGAGCAGTACTTC.